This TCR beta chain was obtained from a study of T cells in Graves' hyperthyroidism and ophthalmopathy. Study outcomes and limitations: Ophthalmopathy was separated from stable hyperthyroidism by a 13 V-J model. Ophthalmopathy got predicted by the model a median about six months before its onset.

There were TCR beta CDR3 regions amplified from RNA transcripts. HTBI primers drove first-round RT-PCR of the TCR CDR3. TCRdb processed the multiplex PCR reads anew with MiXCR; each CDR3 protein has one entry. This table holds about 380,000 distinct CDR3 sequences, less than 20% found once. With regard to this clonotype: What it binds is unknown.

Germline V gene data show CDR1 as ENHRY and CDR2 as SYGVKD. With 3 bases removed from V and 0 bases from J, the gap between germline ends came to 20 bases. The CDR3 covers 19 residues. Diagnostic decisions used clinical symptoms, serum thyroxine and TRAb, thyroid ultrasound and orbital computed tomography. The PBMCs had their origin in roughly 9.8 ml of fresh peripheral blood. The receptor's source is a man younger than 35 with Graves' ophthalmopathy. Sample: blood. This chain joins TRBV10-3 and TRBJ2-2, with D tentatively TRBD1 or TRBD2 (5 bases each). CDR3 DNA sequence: TGTGCCATCAGTGACTTGGTGGACCGGGGCACCCCGAACACCGGGGAGCTGTTTTTT. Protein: CAISDLVDRGTPNTGELFF.